The 14 T cell receptor beta chains below come from one sample, sequenced in a study of early T cells in non-severe SARS-CoV-2 infection. TCRdb reprocessed the 5' RACE reads via MiXCR and lists one record per CDR3 protein. This sample carries some 63,000 distinct CDR3 sequences, about an eighth of them seen once, and the ten largest clones take about 4.3%. Input material: whole blood. The receptor set was obtained from an adult who was a healthcare worker with PCR-confirmed SARS-CoV-2 infection or an uninfected control (not recorded which).

This clonotype came up many times. The V call is TRBV7-6, the J call TRBJ2-7, with TRBD2 as a possible D gene (6 bases). This CDR3 has 14 amino acids. Trimming stripped 2 bases from V and 3 bases from J, with 11 bases between. Germline CDR1 SGHVS, CDR2 FNYEAQ. Written as DNA, the CDR3 is TGTGCCAGCAGCTTATTGGGGGAGGACTACGAGCAGTACTTC. Encoded protein: CASSLLGEDYEQYF.

This clonotype was recorded many times. The chain has TRBV11-2 and TRBJ1-3; D remains ambiguous. Deletions cut 4 bases from V and 2 bases from J, with 9 bases between. The CDR3 is 14 amino acids. Germline CDR1 is SGHAT and CDR2 is FQNNGV. The CDR3 loop reads CASSSITTGNTIYF. CDR3 coding DNA: TGTGCCAGCAGCTCGATCACAACTGGAAACACCATATATTTT.

There are a few counts of this clonotype. The V call is TRBV5-1, the J call TRBJ2-2; 9 nucleotides align to TRBD1. CDR1 is SGHRS and CDR2 is YFSETQ in the germline V gene. The CDR3 spans 17 residues. Germline trimming cut 0 bases from V and 0 bases from J; bases unmatched to any gene: 3. The chain's CDR3 is CASSLAGTGPNTGELFF. CDR3 nucleotide sequence: TGCGCCAGCAGCTTGGCCGGGACAGGGCCGAACACCGGGGAGCTGTTTTTT.

The chain combines TRBV7-2 with TRBJ1-5; 7 positions agree with TRBD1. Germline V gene data show CDR1 as SGHTA and CDR2 as FQGNSA. The CDR3 is 15 amino acids. J was trimmed by 3 bases and V by 4 bases; bases with no gene match: 6. In nucleotides, the CDR3 is TGTGCCAGCAGCTGGACAACAGGGGTCAATCAGCCCCAGCATTTT. Translated, it gives CASSWTTGVNQPQHF.

This clonotype was seen only a few times. The chain couples TRBV5-1 to TRBJ1-3, with D tentatively TRBD1 (5 bases). The V gene's germline CDR1 is SGHRS and CDR2 YFSETQ. This CDR3 is built from 15 residues. V gave up 4 bases and J gave up 2 bases, with 13 bases separating them. CDR3 protein: CASSPAGQAGNTIYF. Written as DNA, the CDR3 is TGCGCCAGCAGCCCGGCCGGACAAGCTGGAAACACCATATATTTT.

This clonotype showed up just a few times. CDR3 nucleotides: TGTGCCAGCAGCCGCGTGACAGGGGTGGGCAATGAGCAGTTCTTC. Translation: CASSRVTGVGNEQFF. The rearrangement joins TRBV7-9 to TRBJ2-1, with 8 positions matching TRBD1. CDR1 and CDR2 from the germline V gene are SEHNR and FQNEAQ (reference sequence). V shed 5 bases and J 6 bases; nucleotides not matched to a gene: 9. This CDR3 has 15 amino acids. Drawing the rest from reference TRBV7-9 and TRBJ2-1, the complete variable domain is DTGVSQNPRHKITKRGQNVTFRCDPISEHNRLYWYRQTLGQGPEFLTYFQNEAQLEKSRLLSDRFSAERPKGSFSTLEIQRTEQGDSAMYLCASSRVTGVGNEQFFGPGTRLTVL.

A few counts support this clonotype. J is TRBJ1-2 and V is TRBV10-3, with D perhaps matching TRBD1 (6 bases). Germline V gives CDR1 ENHRY, CDR2 SYGVKD. V was shortened by 6 bases and J by 5 bases, with 10 bases between the two germline ends. The CDR3 extends over 12 amino acids. CDR3 residues: CAISTGLYGYTF. DNA of the CDR3: TGTGCCATCAGCACAGGGTTATATGGCTACACCTTC.

This clonotype has ten or more counts. The rearrangement links TRBV30 to TRBJ1-4; no firm D call. V gave up 1 base and J gave up 4 bases, with 7 bases separating them. The CDR3 is made up of 13 amino acids. Germline CDR1 GTSNPN, CDR2 SVGIG (reference sequence). CDR3 amino acids: CAWSGSINEKLFF. CDR3 sequence (DNA): TGTGCCTGGAGTGGATCAATTAATGAAAAACTGTTTTTT.

This clonotype was observed at least ten times. The V call is TRBV18, the J call TRBJ2-7; a weak D match, TRBD1 (5 bases). V was cut by 3 bases and J by 4 bases, with 13 bases left in between. Germline V gene sequence: CDR1 KGHSH, CDR2 LQKENI. This CDR3 is built from 14 residues. CDR3 sequence (DNA): TGTGCCAGCTCACCGGGGCGGTCAGAATACGAGCAGTACTTC. Residues: CASSPGRSEYEQYF.

This clonotype was recorded at least ten times. The chain has TRBV7-9 and TRBJ1-1; possibly TRBD1 for D (6 bases). The CDR3 is 14 amino acids. Germline lookup yields CDR1 SEHNR and CDR2 FQNEAQ (reference sequence). The V end was cut by 5 bases, the J end by 5 bases, with 15 bases between. The CDR3 DNA is TGTGCCAGCAGCCCAGGGGCAGGGTTGACTGAAGCTTTCTTT. This sequence encodes CASSPGAGLTEAFF.

This clonotype was counted many times. DNA for the CDR3: TGTGCCAGCAGCTTAACAGCGGGGGGGCGGGGAGGCACAGATACGCAGTATTTT. Translated, it gives CASSLTAGGRGGTDTQYF. J is TRBJ2-3 and V is TRBV11-2, with 10 nucleotides matching TRBD2. The CDR3 runs 18 residues. Trimming took 2 bases from V and 1 from J; bases not matched to a gene: 9. CDR1 SGHAT and CDR2 FQNNGV come from the germline V gene.

This clonotype was counted ten times or more. This chain joins TRBV27 and TRBJ2-3; D call uncertain. This CDR3 has 15 amino acids. The germline V gene has CDR1 MNHEY and CDR2 SMNVEV (reference sequence). The V end was cut by 1 base, the J end by 3 bases, with 11 bases between. CDR3 bases: TGTGCCAGCAGTTTATGGCGTAGGCAGACAGATACGCAGTATTTT. It codes for CASSLWRRQTDTQYF.

This rearrangement joins TRBV6-6 to TRBJ2-1, with 13 bases identical to TRBD2. CDR1 and CDR2 (germline): MNHNY, SVGAGI (reference sequence). The CDR3 loop spans 15 amino acids. V trimming: 6 bases; J trimming: 4 bases; junction bases outside the gene matches: 3. This chain's CDR3 is CASRSLAGGYNEQFF. CDR3 DNA: TGTGCCAGCAGGTCACTAGCGGGGGGGTACAATGAGCAGTTCTTC.

The table lists this clonotype with a few counts. The gene calls are TRBV2 and TRBJ1-5; D is unresolved. Trimming shortened V by 6 bases and J by 6 bases, and 9 bases separated the two germline ends. Germline CDR1 and CDR2: SNHLY and FYNNEI. This CDR3 is 12 amino acids long. The CDR3 coding sequence is TGTGCCAGCAGGGGCAATCGTCAGCCCCAGCATTTT. Translating gives CASRGNRQPQHF. The full variable domain, completed using reference TRBV2 and TRBJ1-5, is EPEVTQTPSHQVTQMGQEVILRCVPISNHLYFYWYRQILGQKVEFLVSFYNNEISEKSEIFDDQFSVERPDGSNFTLKIRSTKLEDSAMYFCASRGNRQPQHFGDGTRLSIL.